This T cell receptor (beta chain) appears in the sequencing data of a study of T cell responses to AZD1222 COVID-19 vaccine. Pooled samples include second doses given at about 4 or 12 weeks. Measured with immunoSEQ multiplex PCR; TCRdb has only the in-frame clones, and not every one. The table includes around 120,000 clones, 87% detected once. V gave up 4 bases and J gave up 10 bases, with 18 bases separating them. CDR3 length equals 14 residues. Germline V gene data show CDR1 as SGHNT and CDR2 as YYREEE (reference sequence). As to this clone: No antigen is known for it.

Study-level findings and limits: Donors skewed white British and female; clonal diversity was possibly underestimated.

The rearrangement links TRBV5-4 to TRBJ2-1; D tentatively reads TRBD1 or TRBD2 (5 bases each). Sample: peripheral blood, taken 28 days after the second AZD1222 dose. This receptor was identified in an adult who received the AZD1222 COVID-19 vaccine. The CDR3, as DNA: TGTGCCAGCAGCCCGGTGGGGGATGGTCACGAGCAGTTCTTC. Residues: CASSPVGDGHEQFF.